This T cell receptor (beta chain) is from a study of cytomegalovirus exposure and HLA in healthy donors. Study summary: Unique TCRs numbering around 80 million, obtained from HLA-typed donors, made up an early data release. Whole-study results and caveats: Usually a TCR sequence was rare, but some public TCRs were found in many donors. Relative to equally common others, HLA-associated TCR beta chains showed greater clonal expansion in a later analysis. Association of a missense DCLRE1C variant with TCR beta V- and J-gene trimming was reported in a later analysis.

V was cut by 2 bases and J by 0 bases, with 7 bases left in between. Germline CDR1 and CDR2: MNHEY and SMNVEV (reference sequence). The CDR3 sequence is 14 residues long. To note about this clone: Its target is not known.

Vbeta (60) and Jbeta (13) primers were used in the PCR. The table came from immunoSEQ multiplex PCR; TCRdb's copy has only in-frame clones and leaves some out. The data hold more than 100,000 clones, with 75% to 80% observed a single time. Sequenced: PBMCs. The J gene is TRBJ2-5, the V gene TRBV27, with D possibly matching TRBD2 (5 bases). The source of this sequence is a woman younger than 45 in good health and CMV-seropositive. Written as DNA, the CDR3 is TGTGCCAGCAGTTTAAGAGGGTACCAAGAGACCCAGTACTTC. It is translated as CASSLRGYQETQYF.